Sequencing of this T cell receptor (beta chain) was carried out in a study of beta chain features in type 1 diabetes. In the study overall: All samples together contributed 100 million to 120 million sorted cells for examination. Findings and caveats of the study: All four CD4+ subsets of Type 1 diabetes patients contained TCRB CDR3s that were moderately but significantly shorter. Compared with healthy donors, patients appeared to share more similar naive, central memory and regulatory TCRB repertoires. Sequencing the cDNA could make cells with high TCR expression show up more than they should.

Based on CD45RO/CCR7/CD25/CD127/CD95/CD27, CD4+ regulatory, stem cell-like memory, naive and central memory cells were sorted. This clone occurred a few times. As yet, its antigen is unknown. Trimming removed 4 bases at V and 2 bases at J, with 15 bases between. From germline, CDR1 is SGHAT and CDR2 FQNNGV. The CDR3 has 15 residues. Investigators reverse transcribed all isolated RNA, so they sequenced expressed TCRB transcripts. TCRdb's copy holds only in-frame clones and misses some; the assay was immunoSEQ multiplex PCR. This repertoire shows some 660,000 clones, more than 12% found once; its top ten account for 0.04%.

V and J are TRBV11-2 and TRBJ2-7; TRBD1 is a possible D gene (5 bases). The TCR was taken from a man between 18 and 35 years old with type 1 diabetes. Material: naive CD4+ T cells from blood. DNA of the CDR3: TGTGCCAGCAGCTCATATTCAGGGTCAACCTACGAGCAGTACTTC. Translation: CASSSYSGSTYEQYF. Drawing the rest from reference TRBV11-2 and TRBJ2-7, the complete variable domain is EAGVAQSPRYKIIEKRQSVAFWCNPISGHATLYWYQQILGQGPKLLIQFQNNGVVDDSQLPKDRFSAERLKGVDSTLKIQPAKLEDSAVYLCASSSYSGSTYEQYFGPGTRLTVT.